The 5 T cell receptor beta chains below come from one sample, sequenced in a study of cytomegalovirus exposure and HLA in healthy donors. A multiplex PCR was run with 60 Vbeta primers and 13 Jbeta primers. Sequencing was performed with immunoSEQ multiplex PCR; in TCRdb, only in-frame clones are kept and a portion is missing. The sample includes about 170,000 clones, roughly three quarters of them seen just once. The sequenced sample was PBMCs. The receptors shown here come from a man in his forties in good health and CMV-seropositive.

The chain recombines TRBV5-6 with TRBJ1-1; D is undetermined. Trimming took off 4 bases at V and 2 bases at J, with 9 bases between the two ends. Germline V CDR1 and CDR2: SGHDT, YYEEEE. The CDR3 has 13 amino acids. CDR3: CASSHKRNTEAFF. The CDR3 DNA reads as TGTGCCAGCAGCCATAAGAGAAACACTGAAGCTTTCTTT.

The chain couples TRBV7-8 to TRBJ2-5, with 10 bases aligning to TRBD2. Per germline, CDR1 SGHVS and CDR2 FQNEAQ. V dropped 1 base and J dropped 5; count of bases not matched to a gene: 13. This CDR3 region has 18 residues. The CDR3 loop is CASSLGLAGEVRRETQYF. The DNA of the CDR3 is TGTGCCAGCAGCTTAGGTCTAGCGGGGGAGGTTCGTAGGGAGACCCAGTACTTC.

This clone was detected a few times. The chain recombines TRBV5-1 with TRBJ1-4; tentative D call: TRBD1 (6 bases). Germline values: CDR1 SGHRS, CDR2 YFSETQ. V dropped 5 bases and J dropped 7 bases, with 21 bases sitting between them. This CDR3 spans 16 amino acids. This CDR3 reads CASRAGDFLVGEKLFF. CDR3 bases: TGCGCCAGCAGGGCAGGGGATTTTCTAGTCGGTGAAAAACTGTTTTTT. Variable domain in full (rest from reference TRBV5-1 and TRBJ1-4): KAGVTQTPRYLIKTRGQQVTLSCSPISGHRSVSWYQQTPGQGLQFLFEYFSETQRNKGNFPGRFSGRQFSNSRSEMNVSTLELGDSALYLCASRAGDFLVGEKLFFGSGTQLSVL.

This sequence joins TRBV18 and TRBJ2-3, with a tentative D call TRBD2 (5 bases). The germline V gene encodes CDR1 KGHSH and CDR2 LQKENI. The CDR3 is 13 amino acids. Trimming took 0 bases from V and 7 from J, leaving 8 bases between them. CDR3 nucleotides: TGTGCCAGCTCACCACCGGGGAGATATACGCAGTATTTT. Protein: CASSPPGRYTQYF.

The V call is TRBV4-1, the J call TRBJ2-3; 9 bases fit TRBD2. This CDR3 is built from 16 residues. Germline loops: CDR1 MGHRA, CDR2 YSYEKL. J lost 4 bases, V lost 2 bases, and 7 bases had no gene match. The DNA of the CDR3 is TGCGCCAGCAGCCAATCCCTCGGCGGGGGGGCAGATACGCAGTATTTT. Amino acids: CASSQSLGGGADTQYF.